These T cell receptor beta chains were read from a single sample in a study of T cells in Graves' hyperthyroidism and ophthalmopathy. TCRdb re-analysed the multiplex PCR reads in MiXCR, keeping a single row per CDR3 protein. The sample records about 600,000 distinct CDR3 sequences, approximately 15% being singletons. The sequenced sample consisted of blood. These receptors were collected from a woman under 30 with Graves' ophthalmopathy. CDR3s leave out the opening cysteine and the closing phenylalanine or tryptophan.

V gene	J gene	CDR3 protein
TRBV19	TRBJ2-7	ASSMDRSDEQY
TRBV20-1	TRBJ2-6	SASRGQGDGANALT
TRBV24-1	TRBJ2-1	ATSDPSEGEQF
TRBV2	TRBJ2-7	ASSEEGLAGSEQY
TRBV28	TRBJ1-2	ASSARTVGHHGYT
TRBV19	TRBJ2-7	ASSETGGGHEQY
TRBV6-1	TRBJ2-6	ASSKDPTGANVLT
TRBV7-2	TRBJ2-7	ASSTSSYEQY
TRBV6-1	TRBJ2-1	ASKADHQYNEQF
TRBV3-1	TRBJ2-1	ASSQDLGPNNEQF
TRBV5-8	TRBJ2-7	ASSFSGSRYEQY
TRBV7-9	TRBJ2-1	ASSLLRMEHNEQF
TRBV3-1	TRBJ2-1	ASSTRTRNRREQF
TRBV6-1	TRBJ1-2	ATKRSPNYGYT
TRBV12-3/TRBV12-4	TRBJ1-5	ASSSTGGTQPQH
TRBV14	TRBJ1-2	ASSPSAQTNYGYT
TRBV19	TRBJ2-7	ASSRRQDGSYEQY
TRBV11-2	TRBJ1-6	ASSLDPGANSPLH
TRBV18	TRBJ1-3	ASSPRQGSGNTIY
TRBV27	TRBJ1-2	ASSLSVNARGYGYT
TRBV11-2	TRBJ2-3	ASSSGLAGPSFRTDTQY
TRBV20-1	TRBJ2-7	SASGLAGGGFSYEQY
TRBV4-1	TRBJ1-2	ASSPPWAHRGDGYT
TRBV20-1	TRBJ1-1	SARTETGVRTRGTKAL
TRBV6-1	TRBJ2-2	ASSDSSDLTGELF
TRBV4-2	TRBJ1-6	ASSQGFQGSNSPLH
TRBV2	TRBJ1-2	ASSDSDRGGYT
TRBV20-1	TRBJ2-7	SARDPARTYEQY
TRBV29-1	TRBJ1-1	SVLQQGGGTEAF
TRBV28	TRBJ2-2	ASSFSLGTGVGTGELF
TRBV4-2	TRBJ2-1	ASSEGLVSYNEQF
TRBV18	TRBJ1-6	ASSLDISSYNSPLH
TRBV9	TRBJ2-1	ASSPGTPQAGGQF
TRBV12-3/TRBV12-4	TRBJ2-1	ASSPLAASYNEQF
TRBV29-1	TRBJ2-1	SDARRGRAGVEQF
TRBV19	TRBJ2-5	ASSNLATQY
TRBV12-3/TRBV12-4	TRBJ2-1	ASSQIGEQF
TRBV6-5	TRBJ1-4	ASSYSAGQGEKLF
TRBV6-2/TRBV6-3	TRBJ1-1	ASSPPSGTWGNTEAF
TRBV6-1	TRBJ2-1	ASRSTAEQF
TRBV3-1	TRBJ1-1	ASSQDSGQGNTEAF
TRBV15	TRBJ1-6	ATSKGTYNSPLH
TRBV29-1	TRBJ2-7	SVYRASYEQY
TRBV29-1	TRBJ1-2	SAGQGIGYGYT
TRBV18	TRBJ2-7	ASSPGMEGTYEQY
TRBV6-5	TRBJ2-5	ASSYSMASGSETQY